A selection of T cell receptor beta chains follows, all from one sample in a study of blood T cell repertoires in COVID-19. Clones were read by immunoSEQ multiplex PCR, and TCRdb kept only the in-frame ones, dropping some. The sample shows some 200,000 clones, roughly 75% of them seen only once. Sequencing was done on a sample of peripheral blood. The source is a woman in her 70s with acute or convalescent COVID-19. The CDR3 runs from the conserved cysteine through the conserved F or W. Fields, in order: J gene, V gene, clone size, D gene, CDR3 DNA, CDR3 protein. D genes are given only for firm matches. Not every row has a clone size; where given, it reads once, few, many or a size class.

>TRBJ2-7|TRBV20-1|.|TRBD2
TGCAGTGCTAGTCGGACTAGCCACTCCTACGAGCAGTACTTC
CSASRTSHSYEQYF
>TRBJ1-3|TRBV7-9|.|TRBD1
TGTGCCAGCAGCCCGACCGGGACAGGGGCTTGGTCCCCTGGAAACACCATATATTTT
CASSPTGTGAWSPGNTIYF
>TRBJ2-3|TRBV9|.|TRBD1
TGTGCCAGCAGCAGACAGGGGATCACAGATACGCAGTATTTT
CASSRQGITDTQYF
>TRBJ2-1|TRBV27|.|.
TGTGCCAGCACCCTGGGACAAGACGTGGGGGAGCAGTTCTTC
CASTLGQDVGEQFF
>TRBJ2-5|TRBV5-6|.|.
TGTGCCAGCAGCTTGAATTCCGGCAGGGTGACCCAGTACTTC
CASSLNSGRVTQYF
>TRBJ1-3|TRBV6-5|few|TRBD1
TGTGCCAGCAGTCCACACAGGGGAACTGGAAACACCATATATTTT
CASSPHRGTGNTIYF
>TRBJ2-2|TRBV7-9|.|TRBD2
TGTGCCAGCAGCGTCCGCGGGGGGGCGGGCACCGGGGAGCTGTTTTTT
CASSVRGGAGTGELFF
>TRBJ2-2|TRBV5-1|.|.
TGCGCCAGCAGCCTGAAACTAGGGACAAACACCGGGGAGCTGTTTTTT
CASSLKLGTNTGELFF
>TRBJ2-2|TRBV6-2/TRBV6-3|.|TRBD2
TGTGCCAGCAGTATTACGGGACTAGCAACGGTCCGGGAGCTGTTTTTT
CASSITGLATVRELFF
>TRBJ2-3|TRBV19|.|TRBD2
TGTGCCAGTAGTATTCTAGCGGGGGGGACAGATACGCAGTATTTT
CASSILAGGTDTQYF
>TRBJ1-2|TRBV30|.|TRBD1
TGTGCCATGACAGGGCACGGCTACACCTTC
CAMTGHGYTF
>TRBJ2-4|TRBV5-6|.|.
TGTGCCAGCAGCTTGGGAGCGGTACTAGCCAAAAACATTCAGTACTTC
CASSLGAVLAKNIQYF
>TRBJ1-2|TRBV4-1|.|TRBD1
TGCGCCAGCAGCCGACAGGGGAACTATGGCTACACCTTC
CASSRQGNYGYTF